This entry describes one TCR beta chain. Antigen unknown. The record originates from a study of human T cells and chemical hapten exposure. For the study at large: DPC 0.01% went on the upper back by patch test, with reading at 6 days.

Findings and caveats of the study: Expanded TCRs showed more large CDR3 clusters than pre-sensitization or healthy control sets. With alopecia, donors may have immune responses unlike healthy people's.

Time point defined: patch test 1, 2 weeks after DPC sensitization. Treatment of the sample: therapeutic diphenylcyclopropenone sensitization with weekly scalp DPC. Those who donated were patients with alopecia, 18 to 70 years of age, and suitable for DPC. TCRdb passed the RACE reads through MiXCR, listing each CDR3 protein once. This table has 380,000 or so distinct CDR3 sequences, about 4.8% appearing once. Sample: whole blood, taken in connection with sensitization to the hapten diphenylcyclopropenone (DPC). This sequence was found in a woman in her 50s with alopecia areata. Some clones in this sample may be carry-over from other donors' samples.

The CDR3 nucleotides read TGTGCCAGCAGCTTTAGGATAGAGTATTCACCCCTCCACTTT. It specifies CASSFRIEYSPLHF. This sequence joins TRBV6-5 and TRBJ1-6, with D unclear. The CDR3 is made up of 14 amino acids. Between the trimmed V and J ends, which lost 6 bases and 8 bases, there was a span of 14 bases. CDR1 and CDR2 from the germline V gene are MNHEY and SVGAGI.